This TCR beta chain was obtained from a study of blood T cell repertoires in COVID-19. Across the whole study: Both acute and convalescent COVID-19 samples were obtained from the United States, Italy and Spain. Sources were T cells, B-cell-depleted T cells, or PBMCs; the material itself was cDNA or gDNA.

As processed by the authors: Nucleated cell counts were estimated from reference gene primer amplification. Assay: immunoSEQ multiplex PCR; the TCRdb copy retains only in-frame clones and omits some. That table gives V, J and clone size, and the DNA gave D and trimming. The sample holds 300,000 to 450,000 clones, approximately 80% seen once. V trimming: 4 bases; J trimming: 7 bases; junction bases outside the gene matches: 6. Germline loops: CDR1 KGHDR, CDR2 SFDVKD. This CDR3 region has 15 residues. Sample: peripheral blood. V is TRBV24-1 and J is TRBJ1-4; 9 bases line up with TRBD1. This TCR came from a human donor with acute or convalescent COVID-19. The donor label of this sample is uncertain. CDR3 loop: CATSDPGQGGEKLFF. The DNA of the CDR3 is TGTGCCACCAGTGACCCGGGACAGGGAGGTGAAAAACTGTTTTTT.